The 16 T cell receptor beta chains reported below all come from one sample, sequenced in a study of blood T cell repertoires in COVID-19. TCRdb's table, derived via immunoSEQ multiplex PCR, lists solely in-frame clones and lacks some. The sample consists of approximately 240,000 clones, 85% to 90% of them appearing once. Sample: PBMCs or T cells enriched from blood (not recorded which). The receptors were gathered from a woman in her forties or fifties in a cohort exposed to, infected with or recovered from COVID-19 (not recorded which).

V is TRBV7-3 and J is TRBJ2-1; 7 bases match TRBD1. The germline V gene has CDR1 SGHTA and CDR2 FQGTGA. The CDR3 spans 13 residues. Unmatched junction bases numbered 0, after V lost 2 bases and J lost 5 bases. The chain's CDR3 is CASSLDRDNEQFF. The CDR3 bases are TGTGCCAGCAGCTTAGACAGGGACAATGAGCAGTTCTTC.

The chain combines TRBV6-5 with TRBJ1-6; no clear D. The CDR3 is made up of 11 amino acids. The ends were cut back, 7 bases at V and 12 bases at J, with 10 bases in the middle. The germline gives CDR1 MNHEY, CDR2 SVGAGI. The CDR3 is CASMDEVPLHF. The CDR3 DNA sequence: TGTGCCAGCATGGATGAGGTACCCCTCCACTTT.

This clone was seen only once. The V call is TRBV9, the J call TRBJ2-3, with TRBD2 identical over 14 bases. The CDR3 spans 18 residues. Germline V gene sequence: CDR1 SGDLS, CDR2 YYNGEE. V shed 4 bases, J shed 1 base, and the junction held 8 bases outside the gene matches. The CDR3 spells CASSHPGTSGGRTDTQYF. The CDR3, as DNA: TGTGCCAGCAGCCACCCAGGGACTAGCGGGGGCCGCACAGATACGCAGTATTTT.

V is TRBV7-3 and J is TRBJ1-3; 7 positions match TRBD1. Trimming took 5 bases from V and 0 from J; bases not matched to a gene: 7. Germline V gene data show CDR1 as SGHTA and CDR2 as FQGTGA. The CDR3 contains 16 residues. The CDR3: CASSPGQVNSGNTIYF. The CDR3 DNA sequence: TGTGCCAGCAGCCCTGGACAGGTCAACTCTGGAAACACCATATATTTT. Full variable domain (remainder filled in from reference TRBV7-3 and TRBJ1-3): GAGVSQTPSNKVTEKGKYVELRCDPISGHTALYWYRQSLGQGPEFLIYFQGTGAADDSGLPNDRFFAVRPEGSVSTLKIQRTERGDSAVYLCASSPGQVNSGNTIYFGEGSWLTVV.

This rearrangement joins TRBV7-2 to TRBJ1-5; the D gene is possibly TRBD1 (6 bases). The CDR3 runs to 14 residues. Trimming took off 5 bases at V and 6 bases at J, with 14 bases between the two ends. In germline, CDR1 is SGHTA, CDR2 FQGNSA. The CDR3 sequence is CASSPGTSSQPQHF. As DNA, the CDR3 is TGTGCCAGCAGCCCCGGGACAAGTAGTCAGCCCCAGCATTTT.

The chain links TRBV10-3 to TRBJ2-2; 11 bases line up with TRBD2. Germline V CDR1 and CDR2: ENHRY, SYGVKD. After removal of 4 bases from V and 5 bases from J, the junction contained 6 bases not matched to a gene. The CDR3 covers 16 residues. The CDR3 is CAISAAPSGGTGELFF. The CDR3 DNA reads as TGTGCCATCAGTGCCGCCCCTAGCGGGGGGACCGGGGAGCTGTTTTTT.

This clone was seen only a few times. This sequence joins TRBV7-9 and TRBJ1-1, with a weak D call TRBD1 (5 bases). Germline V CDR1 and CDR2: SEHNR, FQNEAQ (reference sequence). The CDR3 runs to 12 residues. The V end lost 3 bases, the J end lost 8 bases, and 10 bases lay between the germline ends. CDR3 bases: TGTGCCAGCAGCTTTGGGGCAGCGGAAGCTTTCTTT. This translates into CASSFGAAEAFF.

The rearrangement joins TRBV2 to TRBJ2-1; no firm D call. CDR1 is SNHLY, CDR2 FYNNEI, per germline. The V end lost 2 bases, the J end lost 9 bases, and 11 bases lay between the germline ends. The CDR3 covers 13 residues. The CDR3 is CASSESRIGEQFF. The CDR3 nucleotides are TGTGCCAGCAGTGAATCGAGGATTGGTGAGCAGTTCTTC.

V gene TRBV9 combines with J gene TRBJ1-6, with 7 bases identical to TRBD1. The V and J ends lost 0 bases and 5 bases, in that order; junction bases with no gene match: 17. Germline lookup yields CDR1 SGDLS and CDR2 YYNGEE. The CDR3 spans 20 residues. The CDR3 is CASSVALWNRLQGDNSPLHF. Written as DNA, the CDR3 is TGTGCCAGCAGCGTAGCCCTTTGGAACAGGCTTCAGGGGGATAATTCACCCCTCCACTTT.

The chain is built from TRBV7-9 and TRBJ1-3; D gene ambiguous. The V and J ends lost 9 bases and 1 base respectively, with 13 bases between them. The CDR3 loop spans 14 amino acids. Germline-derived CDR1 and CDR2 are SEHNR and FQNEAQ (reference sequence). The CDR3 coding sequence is TGTGCCAGTGCACGGAGGATATCTGGAAACACCATATATTTT. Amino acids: CASARRISGNTIYF.

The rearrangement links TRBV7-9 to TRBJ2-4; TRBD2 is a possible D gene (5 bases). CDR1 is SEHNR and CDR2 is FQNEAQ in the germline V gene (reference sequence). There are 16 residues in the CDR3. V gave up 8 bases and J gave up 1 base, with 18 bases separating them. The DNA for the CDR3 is TGTGCCAGCGGACGTTTCGGGGAATCGGCCAAAAACATTCAGTACTTC. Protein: CASGRFGESAKNIQYF.

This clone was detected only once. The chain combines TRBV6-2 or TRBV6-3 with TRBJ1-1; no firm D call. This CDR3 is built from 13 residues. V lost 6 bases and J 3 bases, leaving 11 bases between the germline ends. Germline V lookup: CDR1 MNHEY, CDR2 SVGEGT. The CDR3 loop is CASSYLGDTEAFF. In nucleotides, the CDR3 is TGTGCCAGCAGCTATCTGGGCGACACTGAAGCTTTCTTT.

The CDR3 DNA reads TGTGCCAGCAGCCCGGGACTCTATGGCTACACCTTC. Its protein is CASSPGLYGYTF. The chain recombines TRBV7-8 with TRBJ1-2; D is possibly TRBD1 (5 bases). V was shortened by 5 bases and J by 4 bases, with 8 bases between the two germline ends. There are 12 residues in the CDR3. Germline CDR1 and CDR2: SGHVS and FQNEAQ.

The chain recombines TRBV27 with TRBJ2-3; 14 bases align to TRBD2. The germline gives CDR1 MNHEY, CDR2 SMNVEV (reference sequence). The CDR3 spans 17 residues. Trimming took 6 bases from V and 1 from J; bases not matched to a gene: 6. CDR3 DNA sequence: TGTGCCAGCAGACCAAGGACTAGCGGGGGGCGCACAGATACGCAGTATTTT. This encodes CASRPRTSGGRTDTQYF.

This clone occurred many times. The DNA of the CDR3 is TGTGCCAACGTTAGGGGTTTAGGAGAGACCCAGTACTTC. It codes for CANVRGLGETQYF. V gene TRBV2 combines with J gene TRBJ2-5; possibly TRBD1 for D (5 bases). The CDR3 contains 13 residues. With 10 bases removed from V and 4 bases from J, the gap between germline ends came to 16 bases. From germline, CDR1 is SNHLY and CDR2 FYNNEI.

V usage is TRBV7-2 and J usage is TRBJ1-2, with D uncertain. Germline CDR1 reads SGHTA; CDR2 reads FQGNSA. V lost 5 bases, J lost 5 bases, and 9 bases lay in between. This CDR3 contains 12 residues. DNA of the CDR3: TGTGCCAGCAGCGCAGACACGTATGGCTACACCTTC. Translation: CASSADTYGYTF.